This TCR beta chain was recorded in a study of cytomegalovirus exposure and HLA in healthy donors (dated by TCRdb to about 2017). Context from the whole study: An earlier analysis of some 500 of the donors reported about 250 Gb of sequence data and roughly 110 million unique TCR beta sequences from some 180 million T cells. About 280 gigabases of sequencing data and 70 million to 100 million unique TCR sequences made up an early release that covered over 550 HLA-typed donors. The genetic ancestry cluster associated with self-reported Caucasian donors included around 76% of the approximately 400 genotyped donors. The aim of the study was to test whether cataloging public T cell receptors could identify signatures of past pathogen exposure. The study used immunosequencing to profile the T cell repertoires of 666 subjects and linked those repertoires to cytomegalovirus serostatus. A separate validation cohort of 100 to 150 different subjects was used in addition to the 666-subject first cohort. High-throughput TCR immunosequencing, statistical association of individual TCRs with disease status, and machine learning were combined to predict cytomegalovirus infection status. A later analysis re-analyzed previously published TCR beta repertoires from roughly 630 donors and added high-resolution HLA genotyping to study TCR occurrence patterns. Rather than drawing on any new phenotypic data, the later analysis identified candidate immune exposures from TCR beta sequences and the way those sequences occurred across donors. To decide whether each TCR beta V gene segment behaved as functional or pseudogenic, an earlier analysis of over 500 of the donors relied on high-throughput TCR beta sequencing. Alongside the repertoire data, information on donor age, sex, ethnicity and CMV serostatus was compiled. A later genetic analysis took genome-wide SNP genotypes for about 65% of the roughly 670 donors and used that subset as a discovery cohort. All discovery cohort repertoires had been generated on a single sequencing platform. Both class I and class II loci were covered by HLA typing, at four-digit resolution. The number of donors typed differed by locus, with roughly 620-630 for A, B, C, DRB1 and DQB1, approximately 500 for DQA1, nearly 610 for DPA1, and 400 to 490 for DPB1. Four or five DR-DQ haplotypes were treated as single units for association and clustering because of strong linkage in the cohort. Among a few hundred genotyped donors of the cohort, an average of approximately 250,000 unique TCR beta nucleotide sequences were sequenced per donor, roughly 20% of them non-productive.

To prepare the library, the immunoSEQ multiplex PCR assay was applied. A mixture of 60 forward primers for TCR Vbeta segments and 13 reverse primers for TCR Jbeta segments was used in the multiplex PCR. Amplification of the CDR3 region of rearranged TCR beta genes was performed with a multiplex PCR assay on genomic DNA. The amplified TCR beta libraries were sequenced on the Illumina HiSeq System as 87-base-pair reads. Turning to the authors' computational methods: In a later analysis, roughly 80 million unique TCR beta chains were counted across the roughly 670 repertoires, and some 10 million of these chains were shared by at least two donors. To remove PCR and sequencing errors, raw reads were error-corrected and collapsed into unique sequences using a nearest-neighbor algorithm that merged closely related sequences. V, D and J gene segments were assigned by aligning CDR3 sequences to IMGT reference sequences. For a sequence to be retained, a match of at least six nucleotides to both a V gene segment and a J gene segment was required. Rearrangements were called productive when the CDR3 lacked stop codons and stayed in frame with V and J; all others were non-productive. CDR3 was defined by IMGT convention, running from the second conserved V-encoded cysteine to the conserved J-encoded phenylalanine. The earlier analysis of some 600 of the donors excluded sequences that lacked an unambiguous match to a single V gene segment. In an earlier analysis of more than 500 of the donors, a V segment was called functional when productive rearrangements were above 56.7%, and segregating when the standard deviation between donors exceeded 5%. A statistical classification framework was developed to diagnose cytomegalovirus status using the catalog of TCR beta chain sequences. A later analysis assigned V and J genes by comparing TCR nucleotide sequences with IMGT/GENE-DB human TR gene sequences. Using the TCRdist pipeline, a later analysis assigned CDR3 sequences along with most-parsimonious VDJ recombination scenarios. A later analysis defined each TCR beta chain by its CDR3 amino acid sequence plus V-gene family, and excluded reads lacking a unique V-gene family. To address suspected cross-contamination and a sequencing artifact, a later analysis removed some 620 highly shared, low-generation-probability nucleotide sequences. In a later analysis, a clonal expansion index for each public chain was calculated from normalized within-repertoire ranks of inferred template counts. In a later analysis, generation probabilities were computed using a VDJ recombination model fitted to out-of-frame rearrangements, and the results were checked against IGoR. In a later analysis, hypergeometric tests were used to score TCR-TCR, TCR-HLA and TCR-CMV co-occurrence, with a repertoire-size bias correction applied to TCR pairs. To estimate false discovery rates, a later analysis permuted the HLA or CMV assignments 20 times. In a later analysis, co-occurring TCRs were grouped using DBSCAN, and TCRdist sequence similarity was added for clustering within HLA-allele-positive subsets. Repertoires with fewer than 30,000 or more than 120,000 public chains were left out of co-occurrence clustering, as were four to six repertoires with anomalous nucleotide sharing. TCRdb re-hosts the immuneACCESS table, in-frame sequences only. Its copies lack some clones; in the studies checked, an unresolved V gene accounts for under half of them, and the cause for the rest is not known. For V, J and clone size, that table is used; D and trimming come from the DNA. The sample data list approximately 190,000 clones, and about nine tenths of these were observed just once. Together, the top ten hold about 1% of the sample.

General conclusions and limits of the study: Because some donors lacked HLA typing at each locus, the association tests relied only on the typed subset. Most TCR sequences were seen in very few donors, while some public TCRs were found in many individuals. The cohort was sequenced for TCR beta chains only, and without alpha or paired-chain data the features that could be detected were limited. The authors suggested that the approach could potentially be generalized to other disease states and immunological phenotypes. A later analysis reported that several top co-occurrence clusters appeared linked to parvovirus B19, influenza, CMV and Epstein-Barr virus. In both the original and validation cohorts, the classifier was reported to diagnose cytomegalovirus status with high specificity and sensitivity. The study gave a list of 150 to 200 TCR beta chains associated with cytomegalovirus. In a later analysis, the rate of TCR association differed among HLA loci, with DRB1 alleles having the most associated TCRs and HLA-C alleles having the fewest. Linkage disequilibrium might explain the correlated functional status among segregating V segments, but an unknown experimental factor could not be ruled out. Compared with equally common non-associated chains, HLA-associated TCR beta chains in a later analysis were more clonally expanded and had lower generation probabilities. In an earlier analysis of about 550 of the donors, most TCR beta V segments were observed in productive rearrangements about 87% or about 30% of the time, broadly matching IMGT annotations. For the cohort, immune exposure information was limited to CMV serostatus. V-gene and J-gene trimming of TCR beta chains was associated with a missense DCLRE1C variant in a later genetic analysis, and the association was replicated in an independent cohort. Some IMGT-functional V segments, including TRBV6-2 and TRBV6-3, could not be distinguished by the 87-base-pair reads and were therefore excluded. Sequencing depth was assumed to be roughly uniform across donors in the presence/absence analyses, though that assumption may not hold. A further reported finding was that TCR beta sequences accurately predicted the HLA-A and HLA-B alleles for most subjects in the first cohort. A few of the identified cytomegalovirus-associated TCR beta chains were confirmed in vitro to be specific for cytomegalovirus antigens. Because counts were too low, roughly 16 rarely observed V segments, including chromosome 9 orphons, were left out of the earlier analysis of 587 of the donors. A cluster of highly shared sequence variants was judged likely to be a technical artifact of the sequencing pipeline. In a later analysis, more than 15,000 TCR beta sequences were associated with specific HLA alleles at a false discovery rate of 0.05. In a later analysis, most CMV-associated TCR beta chains were found to appear HLA-restricted, with HLA associations seemingly driven largely by CMV exposure. A later genetic analysis reported fewer N-insertions in productive TCRs among donors in an Asian-associated ancestry cluster than the roughly 670-donor mean. Assigning TCR associations to individual alleles was difficult when HLA alleles, especially DR and DQ, strongly co-occurred.

This clone was seen only once. Its binding antigen is unknown. The record has no base qualities; no much larger clone is one base away. In total, approximately 690 healthy bone marrow donors made up the cohort. At the time of sampling, all cohort members were nominally healthy, though unrecorded immune exposures were likely present. The donor tested CMV seronegative, placing the donor among the roughly 350 seronegative members of the cohort. Every donor gave a peripheral blood sample, and the peripheral blood mononuclear cells from that sample were used for TCR beta sequencing. Genomic DNA was extracted from the blood cell samples with the Qiagen DNeasy Blood Extraction Kit. The CDR3 covers 14 residues, taking in both the cysteine and the phenylalanine. The kept DNA is CDR3 alone, 42 bases in frame from the first base. From a lookup of the germline V gene, CDR1 and CDR2 are SGHVS and FNYEAQ. V drops 1 base and J drops 6 bases, leaving 10 bases in between.

Recombination connected TRBV7-6 to TRBJ2-1; possibly the D gene is TRBD1, per 6 matching bases. Sequences were obtained from PBMCs. This TCR derives from a boy aged 2-15 years in good health and CMV-seronegative. The DNA sequence follows: TGTGCCAGCAGCTTAGTGGGACAAGGCAATGAGCAGTTCTTC. This codes for CASSLVGQGNEQFF.